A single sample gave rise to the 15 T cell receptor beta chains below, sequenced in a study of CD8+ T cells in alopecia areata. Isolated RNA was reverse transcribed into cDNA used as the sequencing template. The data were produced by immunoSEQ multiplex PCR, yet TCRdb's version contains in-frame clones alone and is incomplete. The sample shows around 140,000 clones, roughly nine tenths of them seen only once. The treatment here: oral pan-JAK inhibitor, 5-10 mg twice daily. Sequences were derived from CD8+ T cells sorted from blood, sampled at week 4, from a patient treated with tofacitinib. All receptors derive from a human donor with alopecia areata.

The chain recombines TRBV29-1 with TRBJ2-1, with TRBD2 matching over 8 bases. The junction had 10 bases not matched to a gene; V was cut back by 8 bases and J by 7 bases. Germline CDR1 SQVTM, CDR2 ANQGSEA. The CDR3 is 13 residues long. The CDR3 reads CSQPRGDGNEQFF. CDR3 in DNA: TGCAGCCAGCCGCGGGGGGATGGGAATGAGCAGTTCTTC.

CDR3: CASSTQGSDEQFF. In DNA, the CDR3 is TGTGCCAGCAGTACACAGGGGAGCGATGAGCAGTTCTTC. This chain links TRBV5-4 with TRBJ2-1, with 7 bases identical to TRBD1. Per the germline V gene, CDR1 is SGHNT and CDR2 is YYREEE (reference sequence). The CDR3 runs 13 residues. V trimming: 5 bases; J trimming: 8 bases; junction bases outside the gene matches: 7. Full variable domain (remainder filled in from reference TRBV5-4 and TRBJ2-1): ETGVTQSPTHLIKTRGQQVTLRCSSQSGHNTVSWYQQALGQGPQFIFQYYREEENGRGNFPPRFSGLQFPNYSSELNVNALELDDSALYLCASSTQGSDEQFFGPGTRLTVL.

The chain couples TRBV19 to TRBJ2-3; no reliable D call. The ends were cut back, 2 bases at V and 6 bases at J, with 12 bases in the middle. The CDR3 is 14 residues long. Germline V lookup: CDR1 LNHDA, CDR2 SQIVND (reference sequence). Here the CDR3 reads CASSISLSADTQYF. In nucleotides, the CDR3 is TGTGCCAGTAGTATATCCCTTTCAGCGGATACGCAGTATTTT.

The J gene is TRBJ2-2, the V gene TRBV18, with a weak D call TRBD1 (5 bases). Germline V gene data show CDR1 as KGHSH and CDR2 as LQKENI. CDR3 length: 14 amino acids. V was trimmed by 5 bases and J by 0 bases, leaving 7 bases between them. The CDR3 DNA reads TGTGCCAGCTCAGACAGCGCGAACACCGGGGAGCTGTTTTTT. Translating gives CASSDSANTGELFF. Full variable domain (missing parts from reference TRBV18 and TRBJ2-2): NAGVMQNPRHLVRRRGQEARLRCSPMKGHSHVYWYRQLPEEGLKFMVYLQKENIIDESGMPKERFSAEFPKEGPSILRIQQVVRGDSAAYFCASSDSANTGELFFGEGSRLTVL.

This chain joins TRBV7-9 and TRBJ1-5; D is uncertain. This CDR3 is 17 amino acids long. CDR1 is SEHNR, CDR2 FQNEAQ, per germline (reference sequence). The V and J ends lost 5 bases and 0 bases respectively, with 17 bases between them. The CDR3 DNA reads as TGTGCCAGCAGCCGCCGACAAGCATGGGATAGCAATCAGCCCCAGCATTTT. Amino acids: CASSRRQAWDSNQPQHF.

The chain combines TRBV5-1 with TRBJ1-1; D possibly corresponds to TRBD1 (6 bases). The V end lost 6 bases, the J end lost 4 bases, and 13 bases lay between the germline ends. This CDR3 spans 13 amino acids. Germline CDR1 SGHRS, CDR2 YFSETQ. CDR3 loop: CASNPTGSTEAFF. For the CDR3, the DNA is TGCGCCAGCAACCCGACAGGATCCACTGAAGCTTTCTTT.

This CDR3 reads CAWSSGTGYEQYF. CDR3 DNA: TGTGCCTGGAGCTCCGGGACAGGCTACGAGCAGTACTTC. This chain uses TRBV30 with TRBJ2-7; the match to TRBD1 covers 8 bases. The CDR3 covers 13 residues. The germline V gene encodes CDR1 GTSNPN and CDR2 SVGIG (reference sequence). After removal of 3 bases from V and 3 bases from J, the junction contained 4 bases not matched to a gene.

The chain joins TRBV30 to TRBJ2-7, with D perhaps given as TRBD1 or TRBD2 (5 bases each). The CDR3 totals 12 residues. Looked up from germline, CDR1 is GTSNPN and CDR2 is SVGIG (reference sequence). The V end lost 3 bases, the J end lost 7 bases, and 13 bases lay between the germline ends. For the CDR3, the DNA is TGTGCCTGGAGCTTAGCGAACAGGGAGCAGTACTTC. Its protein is CAWSLANREQYF.

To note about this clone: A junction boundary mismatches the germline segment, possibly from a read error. The CDR3 region has the DNA TGTGCCAGCAGTTTAGGACAGGGGACTAGAGATACGCAGTATTTT. Its translation is CASSLGQGTRDTQYF. V is TRBV7-9 and J is TRBJ2-3, with TRBD1 as a possible D gene (9 bases). The CDR3 loop spans 15 amino acids. Germline loops: CDR1 SEHNR, CDR2 FQNEAQ (reference sequence).

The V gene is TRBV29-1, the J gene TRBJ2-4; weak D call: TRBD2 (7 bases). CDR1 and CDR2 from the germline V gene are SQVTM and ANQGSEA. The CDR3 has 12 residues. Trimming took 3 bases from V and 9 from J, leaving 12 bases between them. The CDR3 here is CSVDPGEGIQYF. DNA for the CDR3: TGCAGCGTTGACCCAGGGGAGGGCATTCAGTACTTC.

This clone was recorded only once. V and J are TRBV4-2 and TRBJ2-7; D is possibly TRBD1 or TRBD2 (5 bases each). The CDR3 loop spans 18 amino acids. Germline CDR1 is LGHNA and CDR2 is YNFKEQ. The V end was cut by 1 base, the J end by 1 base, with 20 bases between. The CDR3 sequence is CASSQVVRGVGVSYEQYF. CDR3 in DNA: TGTGCCAGCAGCCAAGTCGTACGAGGGGTTGGAGTGTCCTACGAGCAGTACTTC.

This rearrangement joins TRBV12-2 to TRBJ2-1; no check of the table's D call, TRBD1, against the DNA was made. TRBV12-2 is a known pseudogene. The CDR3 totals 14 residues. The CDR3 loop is CASRLKHSYNEQFF. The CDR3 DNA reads TGTGCAAGTCGCTTAAAACACTCCTACAATGAGCAGTTCTTC.

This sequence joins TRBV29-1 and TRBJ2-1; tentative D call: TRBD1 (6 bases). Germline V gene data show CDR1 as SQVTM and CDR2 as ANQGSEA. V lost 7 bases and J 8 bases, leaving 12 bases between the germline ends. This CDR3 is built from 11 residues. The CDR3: CSGMDSYEQFF. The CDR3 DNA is TGCAGCGGGATGGACAGCTATGAGCAGTTCTTC.

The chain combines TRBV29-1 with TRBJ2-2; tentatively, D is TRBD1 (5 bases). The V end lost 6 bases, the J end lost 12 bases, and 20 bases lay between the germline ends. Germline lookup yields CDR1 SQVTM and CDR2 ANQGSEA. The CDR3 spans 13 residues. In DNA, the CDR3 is TGCAGCGTATGGACCGTTGATAAGGGGAAGCTGTTTTTT. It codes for CSVWTVDKGKLFF.

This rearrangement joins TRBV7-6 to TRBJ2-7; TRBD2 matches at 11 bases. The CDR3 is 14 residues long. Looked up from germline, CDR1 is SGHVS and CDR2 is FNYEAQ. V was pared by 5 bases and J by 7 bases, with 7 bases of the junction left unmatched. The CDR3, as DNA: TGTGCCAGCAGCAGACTACTAGCGGGAGTTGAGCAGTACTTC. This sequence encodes CASSRLLAGVEQYF.